Shown below are 4 T cell receptor beta chains from a single sample sequenced in a study of T cells in Graves' hyperthyroidism and ophthalmopathy (dated by TCRdb to between 2018 and 2020). Libraries were prepared through multiplex PCR. Sequenced on an Illumina HiSeq 2000. Amplification of TCR beta CDR3 regions was carried out from RNA transcripts. A first-round RT-PCR of the TCR CDR3 used the HTBI primer set with the Qiagen OneStep RT-PCR kit. The raw public reads went through TCRdb reprocessing: fastp at Q25, MiXCR clone calling, in-frame beta chains kept. Each record represents a unique CDR3 protein, reported with the most common genes and DNA among its rows. Here the sample has hundreds of thousands of distinct CDR3 sequences; around 14% occur a single time. Of the sample, roughly 25% falls within the top ten clones. Material for sequencing was blood. These receptors originate from a woman aged 18 to 35 with Graves' hyperthyroidism that later progressed to Graves' ophthalmopathy.

CDR3 coding DNA: TGTGCCAGCAGTTCCTCGGCAGGGGGCGTTAACACTGAAGCTTTCTTT. Its protein is CASSSSAGGVNTEAFF. The V and J genes are TRBV27 and TRBJ1-1, with 8 bases fitting TRBD1. Per germline, CDR1 MNHEY and CDR2 SMNVEV (reference sequence). The trim removed 4 bases at V and 2 bases at J, leaving 9 bases unmatched. This CDR3 is built from 16 residues.

In its sample, this clonotype was seen a few times. The J gene is TRBJ2-7, the V gene TRBV19; possibly TRBD2 for D (5 bases). The germline CDR1 and CDR2 sequences are LNHDA and SQIVND (reference sequence). The length of the CDR3 is 14 residues. Between the trimmed V and J ends, which lost 6 bases and 3 bases, there was a span of 15 bases. CDR3 in DNA: TGTGCCAGTAGAACAGCAGCGGACGGCTACGAGCAGTACTTC. This encodes CASRTAADGYEQYF. Complete variable domain (other parts from reference TRBV19 and TRBJ2-7): DGGITQSPKYLFRKEGQNVTLSCEQNLNHDAMYWYRQDPGQGLRLIYYSQIVNDFQKGDIAEGYSVSREKKESFPLTVTSAQKNPTAFYLCASRTAADGYEQYFGPGTRLTVT.

This clonotype was observed many times. The chain couples TRBV28 to TRBJ2-3, with D maybe TRBD2 (5 bases). This CDR3 has 15 amino acids. Germline CDR1 and CDR2: MDHEN and SYDVKM. Trimming removed 2 bases at V and 2 bases at J, with 11 bases between. In DNA, the CDR3 is TGTGCCAGCAGTTTAATTAGCGCCTACACAGATACGCAGTATTTT. Protein: CASSLISAYTDTQYF.

This clonotype has ten or more counts. The chain recombines TRBV5-1 with TRBJ2-1; D unclear. Per germline, CDR1 SGHRS and CDR2 YFSETQ. The CDR3 loop spans 15 amino acids. The V end lost 4 bases, the J end lost 0 bases, and 11 bases lay between the germline ends. CDR3 amino acids: CASSPQSSSYNEQFF. CDR3 bases: TGCGCCAGCAGCCCCCAGTCGAGCTCCTACAATGAGCAGTTCTTC.